This T cell receptor beta chain is drawn from a study of metastatic and nonmetastatic thyroid tumors. Whole-study context: Across peripheral blood and tumor or nodule tissue samples taken from malignant and benign thyroid patients, the repertoires were compared with one another. Study-wide results and limits: The study reportedly found significantly higher TCR beta diversity in malignant thyroid tumors than benign nodules, in blood and tumor.

TCRdb re-called the PCR reads through MiXCR. The table records about 50,000 clones, approximately 22% of them present only once. Thyroid surgery took place with no prior treatment in any patient. The length of the CDR3 is 15 residues. With V trimmed by 8 bases and J by 5 bases, 12 bases remained unmatched. In germline, CDR1 is MNHEY, CDR2 SMNVEV (reference sequence). There are many counts of this clone. Its matching antigen is unknown. The chain joins TRBV27 to TRBJ2-7; 10 bases line up with TRBD2. Sequenced sample: blood. The clonotype originates from a female donor with papillary thyroid cancer or a benign thyroid nodule (not recorded which). Some clones in this sample may be carry-over from other donors' samples. The CDR3 is CASSPSSGRIHEQYF. As DNA, the CDR3 is TGTGCCAGCTCCCCCTCTAGCGGGAGAATCCACGAGCAGTACTTC.